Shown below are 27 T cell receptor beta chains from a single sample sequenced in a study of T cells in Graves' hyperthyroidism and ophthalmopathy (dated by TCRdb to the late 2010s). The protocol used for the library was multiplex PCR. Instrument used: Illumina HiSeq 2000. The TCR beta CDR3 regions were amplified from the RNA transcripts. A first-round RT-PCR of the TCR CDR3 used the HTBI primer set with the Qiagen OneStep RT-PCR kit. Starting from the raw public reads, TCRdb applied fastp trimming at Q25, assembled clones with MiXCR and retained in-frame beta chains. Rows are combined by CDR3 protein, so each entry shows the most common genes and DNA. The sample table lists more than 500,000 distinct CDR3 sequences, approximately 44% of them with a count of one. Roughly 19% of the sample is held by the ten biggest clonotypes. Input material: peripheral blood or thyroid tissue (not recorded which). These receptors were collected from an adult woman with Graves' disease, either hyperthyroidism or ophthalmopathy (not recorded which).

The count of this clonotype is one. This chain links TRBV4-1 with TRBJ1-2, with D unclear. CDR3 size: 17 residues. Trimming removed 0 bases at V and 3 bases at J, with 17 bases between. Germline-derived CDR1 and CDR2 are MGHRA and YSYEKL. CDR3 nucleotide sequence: TGCGCCAGCAGCCAAGATCGTTGGACTAGAGAGGACTATGGCTACACCTTC. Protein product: CASSQDRWTREDYGYTF.

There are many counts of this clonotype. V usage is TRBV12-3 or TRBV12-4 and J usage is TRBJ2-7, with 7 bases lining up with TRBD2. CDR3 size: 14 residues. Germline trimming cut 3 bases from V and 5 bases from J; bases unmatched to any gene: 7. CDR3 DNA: TGTGCCAGCAGTTTCCAAACTAGCGCTCACGAGCAGTACTTC. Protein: CASSFQTSAHEQYF.

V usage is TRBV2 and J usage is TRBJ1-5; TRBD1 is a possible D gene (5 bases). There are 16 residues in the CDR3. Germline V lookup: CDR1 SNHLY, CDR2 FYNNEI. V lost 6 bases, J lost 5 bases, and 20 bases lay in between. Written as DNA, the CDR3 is TGTGCCAGCAGATACGCCGGGGCCGTTAGAGATCAGCCCCAGCATTTT. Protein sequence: CASRYAGAVRDQPQHF.

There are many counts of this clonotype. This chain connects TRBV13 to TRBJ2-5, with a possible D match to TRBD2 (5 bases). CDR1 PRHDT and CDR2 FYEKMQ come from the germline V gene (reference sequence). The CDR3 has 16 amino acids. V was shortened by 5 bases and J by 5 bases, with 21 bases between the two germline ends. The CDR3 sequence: CASSDVASPRRETQYF. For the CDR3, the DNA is TGTGCCAGCAGCGACGTAGCTAGCCCCCGGCGGGAGACCCAGTACTTC. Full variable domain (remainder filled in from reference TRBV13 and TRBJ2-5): AAGVIQSPRHLIKEKRETATLKCYPIPRHDTVYWYQQGPGQDPQFLISFYEKMQSDKGSIPDRFSAQQFSDYHSELNMSSLELGDSALYFCASSDVASPRRETQYFGPGTRLLVL.

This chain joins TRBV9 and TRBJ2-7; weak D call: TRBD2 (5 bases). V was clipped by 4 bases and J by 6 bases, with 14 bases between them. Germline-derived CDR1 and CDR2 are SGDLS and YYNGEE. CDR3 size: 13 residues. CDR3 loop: CASSFRGKSEQYF. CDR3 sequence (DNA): TGTGCCAGCAGCTTCCGAGGGAAGTCCGAGCAGTACTTC.

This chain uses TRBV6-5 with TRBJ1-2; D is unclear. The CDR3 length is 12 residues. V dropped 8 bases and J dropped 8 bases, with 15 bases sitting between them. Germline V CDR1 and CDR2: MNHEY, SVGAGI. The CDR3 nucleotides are TGTGCCAGCGCGGGAAGATCTACAGGCTACACCTTC. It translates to CASAGRSTGYTF.

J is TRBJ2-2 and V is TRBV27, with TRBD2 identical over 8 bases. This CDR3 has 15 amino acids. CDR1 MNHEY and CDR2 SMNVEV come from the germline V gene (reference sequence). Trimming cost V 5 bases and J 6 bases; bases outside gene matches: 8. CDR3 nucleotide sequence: TGTGCCAGCAGTATGGGACTAGTTGTTGCCGGGGAGCTGTTTTTT. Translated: CASSMGLVVAGELFF.

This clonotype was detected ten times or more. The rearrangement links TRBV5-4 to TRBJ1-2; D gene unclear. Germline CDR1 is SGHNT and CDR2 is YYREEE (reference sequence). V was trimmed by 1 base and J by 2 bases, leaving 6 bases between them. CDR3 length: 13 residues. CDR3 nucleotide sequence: TGTGCCAGCAGCTTGAGGTCAAACTATGGCTACACCTTC. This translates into CASSLRSNYGYTF.

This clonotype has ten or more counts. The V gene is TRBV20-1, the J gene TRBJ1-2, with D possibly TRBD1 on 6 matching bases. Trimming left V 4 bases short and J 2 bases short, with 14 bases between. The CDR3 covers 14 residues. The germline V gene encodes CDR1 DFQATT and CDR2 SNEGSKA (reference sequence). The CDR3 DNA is TGCAGTGCTAACCCCGGAGGGGGAAACTATGGCTACACCTTC. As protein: CSANPGGGNYGYTF.

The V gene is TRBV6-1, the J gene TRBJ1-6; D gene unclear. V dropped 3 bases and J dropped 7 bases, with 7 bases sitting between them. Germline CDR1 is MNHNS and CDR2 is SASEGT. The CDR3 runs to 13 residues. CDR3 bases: TGTGCCAGCAGTGATACAGTGAATTCACCCCTCCACTTT. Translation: CASSDTVNSPLHF.

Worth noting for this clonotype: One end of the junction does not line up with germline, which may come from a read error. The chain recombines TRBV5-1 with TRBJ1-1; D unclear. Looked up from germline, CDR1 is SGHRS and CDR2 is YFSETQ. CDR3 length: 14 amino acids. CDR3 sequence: CASSLADMNTEALF. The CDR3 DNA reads TGCGCCAGCAGCTTGGCCGATATGAACACTGAAGCTCTCTTT.

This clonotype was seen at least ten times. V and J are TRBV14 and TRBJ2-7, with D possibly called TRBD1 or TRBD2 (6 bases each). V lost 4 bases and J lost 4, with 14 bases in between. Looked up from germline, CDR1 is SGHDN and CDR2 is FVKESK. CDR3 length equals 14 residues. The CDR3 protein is CASSPWGAGYEQYF. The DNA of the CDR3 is TGTGCCAGCAGCCCGTGGGGGGCCGGGTACGAGCAGTACTTC.

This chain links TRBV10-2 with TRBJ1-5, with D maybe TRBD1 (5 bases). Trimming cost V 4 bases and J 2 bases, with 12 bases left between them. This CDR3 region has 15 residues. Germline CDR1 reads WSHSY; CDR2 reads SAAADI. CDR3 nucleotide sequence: TGCGCCAGCAGTGGGAACCCGGGGGGCAATCAGCCCCAGCATTTT. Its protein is CASSGNPGGNQPQHF.

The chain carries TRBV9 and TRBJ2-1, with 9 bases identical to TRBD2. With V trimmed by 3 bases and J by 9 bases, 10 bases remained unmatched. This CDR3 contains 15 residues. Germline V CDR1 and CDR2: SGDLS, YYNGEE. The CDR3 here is CASSASGREGSEQFF. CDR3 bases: TGTGCCAGCAGCGCCTCAGGGCGGGAGGGCAGTGAGCAGTTCTTC.

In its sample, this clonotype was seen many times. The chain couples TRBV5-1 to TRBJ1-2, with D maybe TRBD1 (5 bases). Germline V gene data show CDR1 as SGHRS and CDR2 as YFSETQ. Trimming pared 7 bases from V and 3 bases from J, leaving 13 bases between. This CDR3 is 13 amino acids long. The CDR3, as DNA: TGCGCCAGCTCGAGGGTAGGGGACTATGGCTACACCTTC. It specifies CASSRVGDYGYTF.

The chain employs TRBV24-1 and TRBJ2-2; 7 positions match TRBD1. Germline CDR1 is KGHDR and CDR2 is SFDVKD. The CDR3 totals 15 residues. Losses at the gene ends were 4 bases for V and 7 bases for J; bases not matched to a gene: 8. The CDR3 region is CATSEMTGLGGELFF. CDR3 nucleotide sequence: TGTGCCACCAGTGAAATGACAGGGTTGGGCGGGGAGCTGTTTTTT.

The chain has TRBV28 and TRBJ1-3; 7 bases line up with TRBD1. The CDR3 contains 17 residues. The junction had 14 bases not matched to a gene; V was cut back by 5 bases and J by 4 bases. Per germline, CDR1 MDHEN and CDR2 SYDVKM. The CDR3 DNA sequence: TGTGCCAGCAGTCTGGGACAGCCAGAATGGGCGGGAAACACCATATATTTT. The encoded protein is CASSLGQPEWAGNTIYF.

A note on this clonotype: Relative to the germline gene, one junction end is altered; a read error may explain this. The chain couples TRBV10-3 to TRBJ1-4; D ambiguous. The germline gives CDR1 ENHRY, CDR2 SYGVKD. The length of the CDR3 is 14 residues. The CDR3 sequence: CASSEGVTDEKLFF. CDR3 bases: TGTGCCAGCAGTGAAGGTGTGACGGATGAAAAACTGTTTTTT.

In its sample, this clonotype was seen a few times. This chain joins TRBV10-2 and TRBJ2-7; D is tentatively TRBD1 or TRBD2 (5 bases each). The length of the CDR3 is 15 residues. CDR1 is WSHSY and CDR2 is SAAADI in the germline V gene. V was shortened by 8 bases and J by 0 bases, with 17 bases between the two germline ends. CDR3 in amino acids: CASYLGGGASYEQYF. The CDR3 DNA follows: TGCGCCAGCTACCTCGGTGGGGGTGCCTCCTACGAGCAGTACTTC.

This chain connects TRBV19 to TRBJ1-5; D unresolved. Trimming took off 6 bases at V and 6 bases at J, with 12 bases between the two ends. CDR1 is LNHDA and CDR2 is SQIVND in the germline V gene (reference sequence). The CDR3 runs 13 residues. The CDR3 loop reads CASSRGEAQPQHF. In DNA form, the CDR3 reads TGTGCCAGTAGCCGTGGGGAGGCTCAGCCCCAGCATTTT. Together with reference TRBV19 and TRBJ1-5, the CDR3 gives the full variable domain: DGGITQSPKYLFRKEGQNVTLSCEQNLNHDAMYWYRQDPGQGLRLIYYSQIVNDFQKGDIAEGYSVSREKKESFPLTVTSAQKNPTAFYLCASSRGEAQPQHFGDGTRLSIL.

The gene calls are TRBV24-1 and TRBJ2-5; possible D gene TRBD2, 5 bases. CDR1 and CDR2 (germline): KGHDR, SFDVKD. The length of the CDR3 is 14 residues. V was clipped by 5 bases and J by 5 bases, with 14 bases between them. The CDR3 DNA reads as TGTGCCACCAGTGCTAGAGACGGGGATGAGACCCAGTACTTC. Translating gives CATSARDGDETQYF.

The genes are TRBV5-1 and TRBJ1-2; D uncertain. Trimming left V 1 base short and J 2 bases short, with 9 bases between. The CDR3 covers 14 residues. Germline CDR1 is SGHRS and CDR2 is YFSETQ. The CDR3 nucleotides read TGCGCCAGCAGCTTGAGCCAGGAGAACTATGGCTACACCTTC. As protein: CASSLSQENYGYTF.

CDR3: CASNTGLRGNSPLHF. CDR3 nucleotide sequence: TGTGCCAGCAATACAGGCCTCCGGGGGAATTCACCCCTCCACTTT. This chain connects TRBV15 to TRBJ1-6; D perhaps matches TRBD1 (5 bases). Germline lookup yields CDR1 LNHNV and CDR2 YYDKDF (reference sequence). Trimming pared 10 bases from V and 7 bases from J, leaving 20 bases between. The length of the CDR3 is 15 residues.

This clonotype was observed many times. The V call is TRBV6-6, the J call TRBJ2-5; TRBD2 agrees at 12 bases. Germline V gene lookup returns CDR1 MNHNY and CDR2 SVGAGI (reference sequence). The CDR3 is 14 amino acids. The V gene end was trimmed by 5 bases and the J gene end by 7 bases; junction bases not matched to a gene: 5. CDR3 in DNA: TGTGCCAGCAGTCGACTAGCGGGAGAGGGGACCCAGTACTTC. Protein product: CASSRLAGEGTQYF.

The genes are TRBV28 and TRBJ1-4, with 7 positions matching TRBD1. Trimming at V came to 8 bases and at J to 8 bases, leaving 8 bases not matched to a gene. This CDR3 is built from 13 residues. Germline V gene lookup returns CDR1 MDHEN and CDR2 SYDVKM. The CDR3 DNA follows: TGTGCCAGCGGTGGAGGACAGGCAGAAAAACTGTTTTTT. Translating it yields CASGGGQAEKLFF.

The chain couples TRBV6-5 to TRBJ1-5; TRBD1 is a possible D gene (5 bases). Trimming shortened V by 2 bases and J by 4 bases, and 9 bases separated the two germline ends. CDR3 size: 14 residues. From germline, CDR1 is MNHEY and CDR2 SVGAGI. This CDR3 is CASSYGAENQPQHF. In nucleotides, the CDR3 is TGTGCCAGCAGTTACGGGGCAGAGAATCAGCCCCAGCATTTT.

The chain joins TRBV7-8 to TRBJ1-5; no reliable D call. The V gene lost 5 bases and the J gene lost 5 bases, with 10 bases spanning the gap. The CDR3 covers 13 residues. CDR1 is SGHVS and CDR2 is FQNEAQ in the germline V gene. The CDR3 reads CASSQGWDQPQHF. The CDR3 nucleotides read TGTGCCAGCAGCCAAGGGTGGGATCAGCCCCAGCATTTT.